This passage covers 19 T cell receptor beta chains from one sample sequenced in a study of tumor and adjacent non-tumor tissue in lung cancer. RNA was extracted from bulk tissue without any cell sorting. A modified ARM-PCR protocol with three rounds of nested PCR amplified TCRbeta. TCRdb recomputed calls from the multiplex PCR reads with MiXCR, one row per CDR3 protein. This table has about 75,000 distinct CDR3 sequences, 60% to 85% appearing once. The sequencing input was lung tumor tissue. Every receptor here comes from a woman in her fifties or sixties with non-small cell lung cancer.

On this clonotype itself: A junction end diverges from the germline sequence, so it may reflect a read error. The CDR3: CSARLTSGYSYEQNF. In DNA, the CDR3 is TGCAGTGCTAGGTTGACTAGCGGGTACTCCTACGAGCAGAACTTC. V gene TRBV20-1 combines with J gene TRBJ2-7; 10 positions match TRBD2. The length of the CDR3 is 15 residues. Germline CDR1 reads DFQATT; CDR2 reads SNEGSKA (reference sequence).

At least ten counts were recorded for this clonotype. The rearrangement uses TRBV6-5 and TRBJ1-3; no clear D gene. Germline V gives CDR1 MNHEY, CDR2 SVGAGI. Trimming removed 0 bases from V and 4 bases from J, with 16 bases in between. The CDR3 has 17 residues. This CDR3 reads CASSYSNALGSGNTIYF. The CDR3 bases are TGTGCCAGCAGTTACTCGAACGCCTTGGGGTCGGGAAACACCATATATTTT.

This chain connects TRBV6-6 to TRBJ2-7; TRBD2 is a possible D gene (7 bases). Trimming removed 6 bases at V and 4 bases at J, with 16 bases between. The CDR3 contains 14 residues. From germline, CDR1 is MNHNY and CDR2 SVGAGI (reference sequence). The CDR3 reads CASRDRGGKYEQYF. In nucleotides, the CDR3 is TGTGCCAGCAGGGATAGGGGGGGGAAATACGAGCAGTACTTC.

This clonotype was detected ten times or more. Here the CDR3 DNA reads TGCAGTGCTAGACATCCCTCAGGGCTGGAAGCTTTCTTT. Encoded protein: CSARHPSGLEAFF. The chain uses TRBV20-1 and TRBJ1-1; D possibly corresponds to TRBD1 (5 bases). Trimming shortened V by 2 bases and J by 8 bases, and 15 bases separated the two germline ends. Per the germline V gene, CDR1 is DFQATT and CDR2 is SNEGSKA (reference sequence). The length of the CDR3 is 13 residues.

As for this clonotype: Since a much larger clone is just one base distant, this may be a read error. This chain links TRBV2 with TRBJ2-5; D unclear. This CDR3 is 13 amino acids long. V dropped 9 bases and J dropped 2 bases, with 13 bases sitting between them. The V gene's germline CDR1 is SNHLY and CDR2 FYNNEI. In DNA form, the CDR3 reads TGTGCCAGATGTGGGGTGCTTCAAGAGACCCAGTACTTC. It specifies CARCGVLQETQYF.

CDR3 bases: TGTGTCAGTAGCCCAGGGGGGCTAGCGGGGGTAGGTGAGCAGTTCTTC. Encoded protein: CVSSPGGLAGVGEQFF. The rearrangement joins TRBV11-2 to TRBJ2-1; TRBD2 aligns across 10 bases. CDR1 SGHAT and CDR2 FQNNGV come from the germline V gene. This CDR3 has 16 residues.

The V call is TRBV7-8, the J call TRBJ2-7; 8 nucleotides align to TRBD1. V was pared by 1 base and J by 12 bases, with 23 bases of the junction left unmatched. The length of the CDR3 is 18 residues. Germline-derived CDR1 and CDR2 are SGHVS and FQNEAQ. CDR3 sequence reads: CASSLVVGGRTGSYESYF. The CDR3 DNA reads TGTGCCAGCAGCTTAGTCGTTGGCGGCCGGACAGGGTCCTACGAGTCGTACTTC.

This clonotype was found many times. V is TRBV28 and J is TRBJ2-7, with a weak D call TRBD2 (6 bases). Germline values: CDR1 MDHEN, CDR2 SYDVKM. This CDR3 has 14 amino acids. Trimming pared 4 bases from V and 5 bases from J, leaving 15 bases between. The DNA for the CDR3 is TGTGCCAGCAGTTCCCCGGGGACTCCCCACGAGCAGTACTTC. Its translation: CASSSPGTPHEQYF.

The chain links TRBV6-5 to TRBJ1-1, with TRBD1 identical over 10 bases. The CDR3 has 15 amino acids. The germline V gene encodes CDR1 MNHEY and CDR2 SVGAGI. The V gene end was trimmed by 5 bases and the J gene end by 9 bases; junction bases not matched to a gene: 12. The CDR3 DNA sequence: TGTGCCAGCAGTCCACCCCCGGGACAGGGGCTTAAAGCTTTCTTT. This codes for CASSPPPGQGLKAFF.

A note on this clonotype: The junction and the germline gene differ at one end; a read error may be behind it. As DNA, the CDR3 is TGTGCCAGCAGCCAAGACCTCACTGGCAATCAGCCCATGGATTTT. Protein: CASSQDLTGNQPMDF. The chain carries TRBV4-2 and TRBJ1-5; D is unresolved. In germline, CDR1 is LGHNA, CDR2 YNFKEQ. The CDR3 has 15 amino acids.

The chain is built from TRBV6-5 and TRBJ2-3; 12 bases fit TRBD2. The J segment lost 0 bases and the V segment lost 10 bases, leaving 8 bases of the junction unmatched. This CDR3 has 16 residues. From germline, CDR1 is MNHEY and CDR2 SVGAGI. CDR3 sequence reads: CAIGILAGGSTDTQYF. CDR3 DNA sequence: TGTGCCATCGGAATACTAGCGGGAGGAAGCACAGATACGCAGTATTTT.

Worth noting for this clonotype: Germline and junction disagree at one end, which may indicate a read error. This chain connects TRBV12-3 or TRBV12-4 to TRBJ2-6; a weak D match, TRBD1 (6 bases). The CDR3 runs 15 residues. The CDR3 nucleotides read TGTGCCAGCACCACCACAGGGCTTGGGGCCAACTTCCTGACATTC. Translating gives CASTTTGLGANFLTF.

Note on this clonotype: Compared with germline, one end of the junction differs, possibly owing to a read error. CDR3 loop: CANSSWDYQLRYNEQFF. The CDR3 nucleotides are TGTGCCAACAGCTCCTGGGACTACCAGCTGAGGTACAATGAGCAGTTCTTC. The chain links TRBV5-6 to TRBJ2-1; 7 bases agree with TRBD2. The germline V gene encodes CDR1 SGHDT and CDR2 YYEEEE. This CDR3 has 17 residues.

As concerns this clonotype: One junction end does not reproduce the germline sequence, and a read error may be involved. The V and J genes are TRBV11-1 and TRBJ2-7; TRBD1 matches 9 bases. Germline V gives CDR1 SGHAT, CDR2 FQDESV (reference sequence). CDR3 size: 15 residues. CDR3 DNA sequence: TGTGTCAGCAGCTGGACAGGGGCGGCCTCCTACGTGCAGTACTTC. Translating it yields CVSSWTGAASYVQYF.

Notes on this clonotype: The junction shows a germline mismatch at one end, possibly a read error. V is TRBV6-5 and J is TRBJ2-1; the D is unclear. The CDR3 contains 14 residues. Per the germline V gene, CDR1 is MNHEY and CDR2 is SVGAGI. For the CDR3, the DNA is TGTGACAGCAGAGAGAACTACACTTACAATGAGCAGTTCTTC. Its protein is CDSRENYTYNEQFF.

About this clonotype itself: Compared with germline, one end of the junction differs, possibly owing to a read error. The V gene is TRBV11-2, the J gene TRBJ2-5; 7 bases fit TRBD2. This CDR3 region has 16 residues. Germline-derived CDR1 and CDR2 are SGHAT and FQNNGV. The CDR3 coding sequence is TGTGCCAGCAGCCTCAGAACCGGGACTAACTTGGAGACCCATTACTTC. Its protein product is CASSLRTGTNLETHYF.

For this clonotype: The conserved phenylalanine or tryptophan normally closing the CDR3 is absent here, so this likely arose from a read error. The rearrangement links TRBV6-5 to TRBJ2-2, with 11 positions matching TRBD2. The ends lost 7 bases at V and 3 bases at J; junction bases unmatched: 7. The CDR3 consists of 16 residues. Germline assignment: CDR1 MNHEY and CDR2 SVGAGI. The CDR3 DNA reads TGTGCCAGCAAATTAGCGGGAGGGCCACACACCGGGGAGCTGTTTTCT. Translating gives CASKLAGGPHTGELFS.

CDR3 nucleotide sequence: TGTGCCAGCAGTCCCTATCCGGGACTAGCGAGAGTAACTTCCTCCTACGAGCAGTACTTC. This gives the protein CASSPYPGLARVTSSYEQYF. This chain uses TRBV28 with TRBJ2-7; 10 bases agree with TRBD2. Germline V lookup: CDR1 MDHEN, CDR2 SYDVKM. The V segment lost 5 bases and the J segment 0 bases; nucleotides outside the gene matches: 19. The CDR3 contains 20 residues.

The rearrangement uses TRBV21-1 and TRBJ1-3; TRBD1 is taken as the D call from the table, unchecked against the DNA. TRBV21-1 is reported as a pseudogene. This CDR3 has 18 residues. As DNA, the CDR3 is TGTGCCAGCAGCAAAGTCAGGACAGGCCCTACTTCTGGAGACACCATATATTTT. This gives the protein CASSKVRTGPTSGDTIYF.